This record concerns one T cell receptor beta chain sequence. CDR1 is LGHDT and CDR2 is YNNKEL in the germline V gene (reference sequence). This CDR3 has 16 residues. After removal of 0 bases from V and 7 bases from J, the junction contained 3 bases not matched to a gene. The data derive from a study of blood T cell repertoires in COVID-19. Study information: Acute-phase and convalescent COVID-19 samples originated in the United States, Italy and Spain. From T cells, B-cell-depleted T cells, or PBMCs came the material, which was cDNA or gDNA.

Authors' data handling: Reference gene primer amplification gave estimated nucleated cell counts. Here immunoSEQ multiplex PCR was the method, and the copy in TCRdb shows in-frame clones only, minus some. The V and J calls and clone size were taken over from that table, and D and trimming were inferred from the DNA. Here the sample spans over 200,000 clones, around four fifths being singletons. Specimen: peripheral blood. This TCR was recovered from a man aged 40-50 years with active or convalescent COVID-19. The chain recombines TRBV3-1 (or the pseudogene TRBV3-2) with TRBJ2-2; TRBD2 aligns across 12 bases. CDR3 in DNA: TGTGCCAGCAGCCAAGAGACTAGCGGGAGATACGGGGAGCTGTTTTTT. This encodes CASSQETSGRYGELFF.